This record concerns one TCR beta chain sequence. The sample is drawn from a study of blood T cell repertoires in COVID-19. The overall study: Sites across the United States, Italy and Spain contributed samples from acute and convalescent COVID-19. T cells, B-cell-depleted T cells, or PBMCs supplied cDNA or gDNA.

In the original processing: From reference gene primer amplification, estimates of nucleated cell counts were derived. Clones were read by immunoSEQ multiplex PCR, and TCRdb kept only the in-frame ones, dropping some. V, J and clone size were drawn from that table, and D and trimming were deduced from the DNA. The table lists 55,000 to 70,000 clones, around nine tenths of them singletons, with approximately 10% in the top ten. Trimming cost V 5 bases and J 1 base, with 5 bases left between them. This CDR3 region has 12 residues. CDR1 and CDR2 (germline): MNHEY, SVGEGT. The TCR originated in a woman in her late teens or twenties with acute or convalescent COVID-19. V gene TRBV6-2 or TRBV6-3 combines with J gene TRBJ2-5; D gene uncertain. The source material was peripheral blood. CDR3 DNA sequence: TGTGCCAGCAGTCCCCTCCAAGAGACCCAGTACTTC. Protein: CASSPLQETQYF.